The 20 T cell receptor beta chains given below trace back to one sample, sequenced in a study of Graves' ophthalmopathy and Graves' hyperthyroidism. Amplified material comprised TCR beta CDR3 regions derived from RNA transcripts. RT-PCR in the first round used HTBI primers; a second-round multiplex PCR followed. TCRdb re-analysed the multiplex PCR reads in MiXCR, keeping a single row per CDR3 protein. This repertoire shows hundreds of thousands of distinct CDR3 sequences, over 40% found once; its top ten account for over 2.5%. Sequencing input: peripheral blood. The receptors originated from an adult man with Graves' ophthalmopathy.

A remark on this clonotype: A much more abundant neighbour one base away suggests this may be a read error. Written as DNA, the CDR3 is TGTGCCAGCAGTTACTCACCTGGCAGGCCGGATGGAAACCTCCACTTT. This sequence encodes CASSYSPGRPDGNLHF. The V and J genes are TRBV6-6 and TRBJ1-6; D not certain. Germline assignment: CDR1 MNHNY and CDR2 SVGAGI (reference sequence). V gave up 0 bases and J gave up 15 bases, with 21 bases separating them. The CDR3 runs 16 residues.

This clonotype was observed many times. The rearrangement joins TRBV29-1 to TRBJ2-2, with 8 positions matching TRBD1. The germline V gene encodes CDR1 SQVTM and CDR2 ANQGSEA. This CDR3 has 13 amino acids. Trimming took 2 bases from V and 5 from J; bases not matched to a gene: 1. The CDR3 here is CSVERQGTGELFF. The CDR3 DNA sequence: TGCAGCGTTGAACGACAGGGGACCGGGGAGCTGTTTTTT.

This clonotype appeared many times. The chain is built from TRBV11-1 and TRBJ1-2; D might be TRBD1 (5 bases). V gave up 4 bases and J gave up 4 bases, with 16 bases separating them. The CDR3 spans 15 residues. CDR1 and CDR2 (germline): SGHAT, FQDESV (reference sequence). CDR3 loop: CASSSRDRWGYGYTF. CDR3 coding DNA: TGTGCCAGCAGCTCGCGGGACCGATGGGGCTATGGCTACACCTTC.

The chain has TRBV25-1 and TRBJ2-2, with 14 bases matching TRBD2. This CDR3 has 20 residues. Germline CDR1 reads MGHDK; CDR2 reads SYGVNS. With 6 bases clipped from V and 4 bases from J, the junction kept 16 bases outside the gene matches. CDR3 region: CASSAPLGTSGRGGTGELFF. The CDR3 nucleotides read TGTGCCAGCAGCGCGCCCCTCGGGACTAGCGGGAGAGGGGGCACCGGGGAGCTGTTTTTT.

Details on this clonotype: A read error is possible here, since a much larger clone lies one base away. The chain links TRBV7-2 to TRBJ1-1; D call uncertain. Trimming shortened V by 5 bases and J by 1 base, and 8 bases separated the two germline ends. The germline gives CDR1 SGHTA, CDR2 FQGNSA. This CDR3 comprises 13 residues. For the CDR3, the DNA is TGTGCCAGCAGCCAAGATCAGAACACTGAAGCTTTCTTT. This gives the protein CASSQDQNTEAFF.

This clonotype was seen many times. The junction differs from germline at one of its ends, possibly a read error. This rearrangement joins TRBV7-8 to TRBJ1-1; D not certain. CDR3 length: 12 residues. Germline assignment: CDR1 SGHVS and CDR2 FQNEAQ. The CDR3 nucleotides are TGTGCCAGCAGCTTAGCTTTCCAGGCCAAGGAATTT. This codes for CASSLAFQAKEF.

This clonotype was found many times. The gene calls are TRBV7-2 and TRBJ2-7; D uncertain. Germline V gives CDR1 SGHTA, CDR2 FQGNSA. The CDR3 sequence is 12 residues long. Between the trimmed V and J ends, which lost 5 bases and 5 bases, there was a span of 10 bases. The chain's CDR3 is CASSPASDEQYF. CDR3 nucleotide sequence: TGTGCCAGCAGCCCAGCCAGCGACGAGCAGTACTTC.

In its sample, this clonotype was seen many times. The gene calls are TRBV19 and TRBJ1-2; no firm D call. The CDR3 is made up of 15 amino acids. V was cut by 5 bases and J by 1 base, with 14 bases left in between. In germline, CDR1 is LNHDA, CDR2 SQIVND (reference sequence). CDR3 bases: TGTGCCAGTAGTCCCGGGCCCCTTATTAACTATGGCTACACCTTC. Protein sequence: CASSPGPLINYGYTF.

This chain uses TRBV10-2 with TRBJ2-5, with 8 bases fitting TRBD2. Trimming took 4 bases from V and 4 from J; bases not matched to a gene: 8. This CDR3 has 15 residues. Germline CDR1 and CDR2: WSHSY and SAAADI. The CDR3 region has the DNA TGCGCCAGCAGTGGTCACGGGGGGGCCGGAGAGACCCAGTACTTC. Amino acids: CASSGHGGAGETQYF.

At least ten counts were recorded for this clonotype. V usage is TRBV2 and J usage is TRBJ1-5; 8 nucleotides agree with TRBD1. The CDR3 is 15 residues long. The V gene end was trimmed by 3 bases and the J gene end by 4 bases; junction bases not matched to a gene: 5. Germline V gene lookup returns CDR1 SNHLY and CDR2 FYNNEI. CDR3 region: CASSDGRQGNQPQHF. The DNA of the CDR3 is TGTGCCAGCAGTGACGGGCGACAGGGGAATCAGCCCCAGCATTTT.

This clonotype has at least ten counts. This chain links TRBV7-2 with TRBJ2-3; 12 bases align to TRBD2. V gave up 5 bases and J gave up 6 bases; unmatched junction bases: 9. The CDR3 extends over 16 amino acids. CDR1 SGHTA and CDR2 FQGNSA come from the germline V gene. CDR3 protein: CASSKGLAGPADTQYF. CDR3 bases: TGTGCCAGCAGCAAGGGACTAGCGGGCCCCGCCGATACGCAGTATTTT.

This chain connects TRBV7-8 to TRBJ2-1, with 7 bases aligning to TRBD2. After removal of 3 bases from V and 1 base from J, the junction contained 6 bases not matched to a gene. Germline V gives CDR1 SGHVS, CDR2 FQNEAQ. This CDR3 region has 16 residues. CDR3 amino acids: CASSLKTGGSYNEQFF. CDR3 nucleotide sequence: TGTGCCAGCAGCTTGAAAACGGGAGGTTCCTACAATGAGCAGTTCTTC.

This clonotype has just a few counts. J is TRBJ2-3 and V is TRBV15; D is unresolved. The CDR3 length is 14 residues. Germline-derived CDR1 and CDR2 are LNHNV and YYDKDF (reference sequence). V lost 6 bases and J lost 0, with 10 bases in between. As DNA, the CDR3 is TGTGCCACCAGTACCCAGGCTAGCACAGATACGCAGTATTTT. It specifies CATSTQASTDTQYF. The whole variable domain, filled in from reference TRBV15 and TRBJ2-3, reads DAMVIQNPRYQVTQFGKPVTLSCSQTLNHNVMYWYQQKSSQAPKLLFHYYDKDFNNEADTPDNFQSRRPNTSFCFLDIRSPGLGDTAMYLCATSTQASTDTQYFGPGTRLTVL.

This sequence joins TRBV7-3 and TRBJ1-1, with 8 positions matching TRBD1. Per the germline V gene, CDR1 is SGHTA and CDR2 is FQGTGA. The J segment lost 2 bases and the V segment lost 6 bases, leaving 14 bases of the junction unmatched. CDR3 length: 17 residues. The CDR3 is CASSLRSPDRDNTEAFF. CDR3 DNA sequence: TGTGCCAGCAGTTTACGATCCCCGGACAGGGACAACACTGAAGCTTTCTTT.

This clonotype was picked up many times. The chain uses TRBV19 and TRBJ1-2; the match to TRBD1 covers 9 bases. With 6 bases clipped from V and 7 bases from J, the junction kept 9 bases outside the gene matches. CDR1 is LNHDA and CDR2 is SQIVND in the germline V gene (reference sequence). The CDR3 is 14 amino acids. The CDR3, as DNA: TGTGCCAGTAGGGATCCGGGACAGGGCGGTGGCTACACCTTC. Translated, it gives CASRDPGQGGGYTF.

The CDR3 here is CASRNRGDRGGEKLFF. The CDR3, as DNA: TGTGCCAGCAGAAACAGAGGCGACAGGGGAGGTGAAAAACTGTTTTTT. This chain uses TRBV12-3 or TRBV12-4 with TRBJ1-4; 8 nucleotides agree with TRBD1. The CDR3 is 16 residues long. Germline trimming cut 6 bases from V and 7 bases from J; bases unmatched to any gene: 13.

CDR3: CASSPWDVGGTDTQYF. As DNA, the CDR3 is TGTGCCAGCAGCCCCTGGGACGTTGGGGGCACAGATACGCAGTATTTT. The V and J genes are TRBV25-1 and TRBJ2-3, with D perhaps matching TRBD1 or TRBD2 (5 bases each). The CDR3 is made up of 16 amino acids. Germline values: CDR1 MGHDK, CDR2 SYGVNS. Trimming took off 6 bases at V and 1 base at J, with 17 bases between the two ends.

This clonotype was seen a handful of times. The CDR3 is CASGRGLAQNTGELFF. CDR3 coding DNA: TGTGCTAGTGGTAGAGGACTAGCCCAGAACACCGGGGAGCTGTTTTTT. V usage is TRBV12-3 or TRBV12-4 and J usage is TRBJ2-2; the match to TRBD2 covers 8 bases. This CDR3 spans 16 amino acids.

The chain links TRBV6-5 to TRBJ1-2; 8 bases match TRBD1. Germline values: CDR1 MNHEY, CDR2 SVGAGI. CDR3 length: 19 residues. Unmatched junction bases numbered 17, after V lost 5 bases and J lost 0 bases. The CDR3 reads CASSLTPSGGARANYGYTF. As DNA, the CDR3 is TGTGCCAGCAGTCTAACCCCCTCAGGGGGCGCACGGGCTAACTATGGCTACACCTTC.

This clonotype was detected only once. For the CDR3, the DNA is TGCAGTGCTAGAGATAGGCAGGGGCGCACTGAAGCTTTCTTT. Its translation is CSARDRQGRTEAFF. This chain uses TRBV20-1 with TRBJ1-1; D is perhaps TRBD1 (6 bases). The V end was cut by 0 bases, the J end by 4 bases, with 12 bases between. CDR1 DFQATT and CDR2 SNEGSKA come from the germline V gene (reference sequence). The length of the CDR3 is 14 residues.